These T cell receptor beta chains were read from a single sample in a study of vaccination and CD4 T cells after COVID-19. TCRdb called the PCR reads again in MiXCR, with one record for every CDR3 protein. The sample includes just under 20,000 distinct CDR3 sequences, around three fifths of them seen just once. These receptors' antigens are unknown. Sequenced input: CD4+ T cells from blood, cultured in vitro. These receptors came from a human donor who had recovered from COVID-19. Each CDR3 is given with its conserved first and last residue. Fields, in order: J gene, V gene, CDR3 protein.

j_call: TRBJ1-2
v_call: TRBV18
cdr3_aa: CASSPSTEANYGYTF

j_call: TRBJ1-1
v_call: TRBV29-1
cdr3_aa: CSVDIFSGSGLTEAFF

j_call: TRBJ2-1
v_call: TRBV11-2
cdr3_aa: CASSLGNYNEQFF

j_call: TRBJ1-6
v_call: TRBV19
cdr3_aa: CASSIGTSSDLNSPLHF

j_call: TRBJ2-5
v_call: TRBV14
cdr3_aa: CASSQDPRETQYF

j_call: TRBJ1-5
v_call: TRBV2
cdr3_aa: CASSADGISNQPQHF

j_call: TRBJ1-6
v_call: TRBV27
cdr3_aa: CASGLGGQGRTPLHF

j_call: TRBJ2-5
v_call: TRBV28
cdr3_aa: CASSLRRGQETQYF

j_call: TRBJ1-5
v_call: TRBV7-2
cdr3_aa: CASREVGGLGQPQHF

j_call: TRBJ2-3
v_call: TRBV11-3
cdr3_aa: CASSWKGGTDTQYF

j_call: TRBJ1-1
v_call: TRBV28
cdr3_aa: CASSSWLNPGRVGAFF

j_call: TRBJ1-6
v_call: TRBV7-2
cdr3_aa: CASSLYLDVGNSPLHF

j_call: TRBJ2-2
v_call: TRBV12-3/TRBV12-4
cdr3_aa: CASSPQVATGDGELFF

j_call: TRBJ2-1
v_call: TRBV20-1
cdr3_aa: CSANQGASSYNEQFF

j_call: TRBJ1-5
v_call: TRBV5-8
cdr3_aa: CASSLFVGPQHF

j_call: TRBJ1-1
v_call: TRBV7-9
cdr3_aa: CASSLVAGPATEAFF